This TCR beta chain was profiled in a study of brain T cells in children with intractable seizures. Data came from immunoSEQ multiplex PCR; TCRdb stores just in-frame clones and leaves some out. The sample contains about 64,000 clones, more than 95% of which appear only once. V lost 3 bases, J lost 1 base, and 4 bases lay in between. This CDR3 has 13 amino acids. This sample comprised peripheral blood, obtained at surgery. The rearrangement links TRBV12-3 or TRBV12-4 to TRBJ2-1; D unclear. This TCR came from a boy younger than two with focal cortical dysplasia and intractable seizures. CDR3 bases: TGTGCCAGCAGTTTCCTGTCCTACAATGAGCAGTTCTTC. This encodes CASSFLSYNEQFF.